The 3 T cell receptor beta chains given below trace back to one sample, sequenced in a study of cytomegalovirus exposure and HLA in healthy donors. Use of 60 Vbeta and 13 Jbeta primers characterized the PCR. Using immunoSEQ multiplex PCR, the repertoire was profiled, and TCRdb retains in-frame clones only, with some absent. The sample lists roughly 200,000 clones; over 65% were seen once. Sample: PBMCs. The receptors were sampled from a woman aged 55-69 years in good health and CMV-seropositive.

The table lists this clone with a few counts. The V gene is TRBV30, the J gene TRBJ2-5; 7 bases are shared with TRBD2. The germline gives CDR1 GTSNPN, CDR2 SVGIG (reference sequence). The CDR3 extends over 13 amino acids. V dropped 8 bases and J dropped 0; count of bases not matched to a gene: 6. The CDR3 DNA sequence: TGTGCCAGATCGCGGGGGAACCAAGAGACCCAGTACTTC. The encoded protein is CARSRGNQETQYF.

CDR3 sequence (DNA): TGTGCCAGCGTCACTACACCCAGAAACACCATATATTTT. Protein sequence: CASVTTPRNTIYF. The chain links TRBV28 to TRBJ1-3; D remains unclear. Trimming left V 8 bases short and J 5 bases short, with 13 bases between. Germline V gene lookup returns CDR1 MDHEN and CDR2 SYDVKM. CDR3 length: 13 residues. The whole variable domain, filled in from reference TRBV28 and TRBJ1-3, reads DVKVTQSSRYLVKRTGEKVFLECVQDMDHENMFWYRQDPGLGLRLIYFSYDVKMKEKGDIPEGYSVSREKKERFSLILESASTNQTSMYLCASVTTPRNTIYFGEGSWLTVV.

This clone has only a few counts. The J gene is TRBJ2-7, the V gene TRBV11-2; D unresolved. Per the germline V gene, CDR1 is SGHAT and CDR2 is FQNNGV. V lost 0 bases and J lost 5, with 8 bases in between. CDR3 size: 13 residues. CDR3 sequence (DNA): TGTGCCAGCAGCTTAGATAATTCCCACGAGCAGTACTTC. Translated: CASSLDNSHEQYF.